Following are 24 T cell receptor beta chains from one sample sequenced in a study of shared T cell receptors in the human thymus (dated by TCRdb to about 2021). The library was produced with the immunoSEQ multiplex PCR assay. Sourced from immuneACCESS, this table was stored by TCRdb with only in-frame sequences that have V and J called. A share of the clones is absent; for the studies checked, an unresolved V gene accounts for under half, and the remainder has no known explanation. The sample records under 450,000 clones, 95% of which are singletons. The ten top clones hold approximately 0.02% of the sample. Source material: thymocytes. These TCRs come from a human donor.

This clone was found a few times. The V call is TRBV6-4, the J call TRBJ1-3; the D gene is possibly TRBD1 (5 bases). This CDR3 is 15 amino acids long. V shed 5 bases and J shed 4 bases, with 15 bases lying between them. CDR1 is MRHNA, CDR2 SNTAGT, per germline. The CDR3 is CASSQGSYVGNTIYF. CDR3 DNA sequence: TGTGCCAGCAGTCAGGGTTCGTATGTAGGAAACACCATATATTTT.

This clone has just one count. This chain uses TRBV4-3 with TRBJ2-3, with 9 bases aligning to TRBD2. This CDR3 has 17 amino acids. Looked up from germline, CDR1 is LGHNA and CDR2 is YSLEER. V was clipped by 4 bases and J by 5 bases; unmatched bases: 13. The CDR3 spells CASSLQREAGIEDTQYF. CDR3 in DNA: TGCGCCAGCAGCCTCCAGCGGGAGGCTGGAATCGAAGATACGCAGTATTTT.

CDR3 DNA sequence: TGTGCCAGCAGTCCTAAGGCGGGGGACGAGCAGTACTTC. Translated: CASSPKAGDEQYF. The rearrangement links TRBV27 to TRBJ2-7, with 7 bases identical to TRBD2. The CDR3 spans 13 residues. V lost 5 bases to trimming and J lost 5 bases; unmatched junction nucleotides: 6. The V gene's germline CDR1 is MNHEY and CDR2 SMNVEV (reference sequence).

DNA of the CDR3: TGCAGTGCCCAACTAGAGTACGAGCAGTACTTC. Its translation: CSAQLEYEQYF. This chain connects TRBV20-1 to TRBJ2-7, with D maybe TRBD2 (5 bases). The CDR3 has 11 residues. The germline V and J ends were trimmed by 6 bases and 4 bases, with 10 bases remaining between them. Germline-derived CDR1 and CDR2 are DFQATT and SNEGSKA (reference sequence).

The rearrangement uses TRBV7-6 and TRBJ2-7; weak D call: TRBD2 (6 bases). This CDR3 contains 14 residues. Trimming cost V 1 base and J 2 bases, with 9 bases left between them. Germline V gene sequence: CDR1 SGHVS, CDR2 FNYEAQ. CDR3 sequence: CASSLGDFPYEQYF. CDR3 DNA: TGTGCCAGCAGCTTAGGGGACTTTCCCTACGAGCAGTACTTC.

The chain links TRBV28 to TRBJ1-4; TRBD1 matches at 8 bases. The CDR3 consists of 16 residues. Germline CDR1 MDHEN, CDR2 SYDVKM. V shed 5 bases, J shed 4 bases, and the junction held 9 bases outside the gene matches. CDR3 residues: CASSPRDRGLNEKLFF. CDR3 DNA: TGTGCCAGCAGTCCCCGTGACAGGGGACTTAATGAAAAACTGTTTTTT.

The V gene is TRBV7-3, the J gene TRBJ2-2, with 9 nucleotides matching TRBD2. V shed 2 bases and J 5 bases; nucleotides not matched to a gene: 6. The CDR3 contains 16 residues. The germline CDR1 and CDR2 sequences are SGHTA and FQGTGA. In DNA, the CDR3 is TGTGCCAGCAGCTTATCAGCGGGAGGAGGGACCGGGGAGCTGTTTTTT. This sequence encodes CASSLSAGGGTGELFF. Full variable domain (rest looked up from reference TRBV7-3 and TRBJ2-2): GAGVSQTPSNKVTEKGKYVELRCDPISGHTALYWYRQSLGQGPEFLIYFQGTGAADDSGLPNDRFFAVRPEGSVSTLKIQRTERGDSAVYLCASSLSAGGGTGELFFGEGSRLTVL.

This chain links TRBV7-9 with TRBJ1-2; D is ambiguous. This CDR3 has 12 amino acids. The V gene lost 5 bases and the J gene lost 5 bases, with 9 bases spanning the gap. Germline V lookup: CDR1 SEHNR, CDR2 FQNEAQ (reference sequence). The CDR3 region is CASSAVTYGYTF. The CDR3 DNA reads TGTGCCAGCAGCGCGGTAACTTATGGCTACACCTTC.

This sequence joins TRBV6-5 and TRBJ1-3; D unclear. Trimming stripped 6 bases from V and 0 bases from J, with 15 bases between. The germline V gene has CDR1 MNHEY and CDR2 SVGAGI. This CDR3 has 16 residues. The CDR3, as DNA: TGTGCCAGCAGGTACGCGGCGGAGATCTCTGGAAACACCATATATTTT. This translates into CASRYAAEISGNTIYF.

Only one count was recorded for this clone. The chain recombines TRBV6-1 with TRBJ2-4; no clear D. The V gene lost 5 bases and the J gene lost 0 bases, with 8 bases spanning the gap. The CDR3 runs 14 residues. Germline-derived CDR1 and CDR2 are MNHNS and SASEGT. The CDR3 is CASSSSLAKNIQYF. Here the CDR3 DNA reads TGTGCCAGCAGTTCAAGTCTAGCCAAAAACATTCAGTACTTC.

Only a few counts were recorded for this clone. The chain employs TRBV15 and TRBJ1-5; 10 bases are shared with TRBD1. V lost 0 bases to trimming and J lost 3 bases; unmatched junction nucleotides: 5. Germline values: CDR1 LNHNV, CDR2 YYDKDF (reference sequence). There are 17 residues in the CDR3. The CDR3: CATSRDYGTGVNQPQHF. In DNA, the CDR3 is TGTGCCACCAGCAGAGATTATGGGACAGGGGTCAATCAGCCCCAGCATTTT.

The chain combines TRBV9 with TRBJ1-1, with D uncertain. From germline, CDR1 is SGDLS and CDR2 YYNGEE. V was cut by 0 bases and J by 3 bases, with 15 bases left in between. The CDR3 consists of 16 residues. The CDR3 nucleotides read TGTGCCAGCAGCGTAGGGGGATGGGCTGGGTACACTGAAGCTTTCTTT. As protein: CASSVGGWAGYTEAFF.

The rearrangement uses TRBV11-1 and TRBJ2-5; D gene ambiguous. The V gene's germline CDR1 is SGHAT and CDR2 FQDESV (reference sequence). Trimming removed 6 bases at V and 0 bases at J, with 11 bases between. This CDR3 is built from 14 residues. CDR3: CASSFGFYQETQYF. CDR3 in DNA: TGTGCCAGCAGTTTCGGGTTCTACCAAGAGACCCAGTACTTC. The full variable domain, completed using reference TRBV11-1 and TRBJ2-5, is EAEVAQSPRYKITEKSQAVAFWCDPISGHATLYWYRQILGQGPELLVQFQDESVVDDSQLPKDRFSAERLKGVDSTLKIQPAELGDSAMYLCASSFGFYQETQYFGPGTRLLVL.

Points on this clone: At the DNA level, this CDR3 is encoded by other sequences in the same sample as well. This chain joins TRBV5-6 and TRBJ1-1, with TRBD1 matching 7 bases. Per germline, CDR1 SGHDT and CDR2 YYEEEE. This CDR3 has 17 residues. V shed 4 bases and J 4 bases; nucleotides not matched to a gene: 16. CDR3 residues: CASSEGHSDRAGTEAFF. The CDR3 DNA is TGTGCCAGCAGCGAAGGCCATTCCGACAGGGCTGGCACTGAAGCTTTCTTT.

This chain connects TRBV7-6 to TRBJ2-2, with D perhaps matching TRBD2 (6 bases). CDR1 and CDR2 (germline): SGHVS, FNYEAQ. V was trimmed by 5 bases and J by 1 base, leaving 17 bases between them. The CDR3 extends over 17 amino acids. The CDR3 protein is CASSPIAEPLNTGELFF. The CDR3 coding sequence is TGTGCCAGCAGCCCCATAGCGGAACCCTTGAACACCGGGGAGCTGTTTTTT.

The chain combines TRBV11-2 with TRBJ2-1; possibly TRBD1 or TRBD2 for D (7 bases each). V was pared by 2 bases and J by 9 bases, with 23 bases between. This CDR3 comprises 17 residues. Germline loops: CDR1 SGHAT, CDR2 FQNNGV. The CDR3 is CASSLTNAGGGHIEQFF. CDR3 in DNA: TGTGCCAGCAGCTTAACCAATGCAGGGGGGGGTCACATTGAGCAGTTCTTC.

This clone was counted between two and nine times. CDR3 region: CASSLVARAPLKPYEQYF. The DNA for the CDR3 is TGTGCCAGCAGCTTAGTCGCCAGGGCCCCTCTTAAACCCTACGAGCAGTACTTC. The chain recombines TRBV7-8 with TRBJ2-7; D may be TRBD1 (5 bases). Germline loops: CDR1 SGHVS, CDR2 FQNEAQ. Trimming shortened V by 1 base and J by 2 bases, and 21 bases separated the two germline ends. CDR3 length: 18 amino acids.

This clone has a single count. In DNA, the CDR3 is TGCGCCAGCAGCCGCACCATCACAGATACGCAGTATTTT. Protein: CASSRTITDTQYF. This chain links TRBV5-1 with TRBJ2-3; D is uncertain. CDR3 length: 13 residues. Trimming shortened V by 4 bases and J by 2 bases, and 8 bases separated the two germline ends. Germline V lookup: CDR1 SGHRS, CDR2 YFSETQ.

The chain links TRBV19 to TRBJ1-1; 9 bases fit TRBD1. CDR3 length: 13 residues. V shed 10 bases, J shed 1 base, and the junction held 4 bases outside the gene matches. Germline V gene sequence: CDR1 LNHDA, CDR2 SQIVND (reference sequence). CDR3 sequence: CAIKGQGNTEAFF. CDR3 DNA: TGTGCCATTAAGGGACAGGGGAACACTGAAGCTTTCTTT.

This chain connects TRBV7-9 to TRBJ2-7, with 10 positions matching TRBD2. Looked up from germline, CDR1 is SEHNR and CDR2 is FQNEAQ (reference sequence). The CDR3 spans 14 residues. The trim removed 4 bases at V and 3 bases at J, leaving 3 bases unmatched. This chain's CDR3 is CASSSLAGGYEQYF. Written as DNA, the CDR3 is TGTGCCAGCAGCTCCTTAGCGGGGGGCTACGAGCAGTACTTC.

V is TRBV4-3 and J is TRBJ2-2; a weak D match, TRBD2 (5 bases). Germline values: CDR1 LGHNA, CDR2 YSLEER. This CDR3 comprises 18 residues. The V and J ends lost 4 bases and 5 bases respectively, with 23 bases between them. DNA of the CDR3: TGCGCCAGCAGCCGCCCCGGAACTACCCACTCGGGAACCGGGGAGCTGTTTTTT. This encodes CASSRPGTTHSGTGELFF.

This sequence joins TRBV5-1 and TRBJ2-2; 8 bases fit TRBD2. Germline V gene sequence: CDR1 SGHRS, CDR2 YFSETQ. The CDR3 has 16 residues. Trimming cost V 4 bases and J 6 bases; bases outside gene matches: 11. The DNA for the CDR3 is TGCGCCAGCAGCCGGGAGGCAGCGGGAGCGGCCGGGGAGCTGTTTTTT. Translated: CASSREAAGAAGELFF.

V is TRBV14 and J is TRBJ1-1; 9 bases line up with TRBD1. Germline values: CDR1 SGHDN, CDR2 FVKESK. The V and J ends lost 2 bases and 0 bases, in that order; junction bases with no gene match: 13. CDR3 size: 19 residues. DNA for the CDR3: TGTGCCAGCAGCCAACACCCAATGGACAGGGGTACTATGAACACTGAAGCTTTCTTT. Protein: CASSQHPMDRGTMNTEAFF.

The chain's CDR3 is CASSIRLAADTQYF. The CDR3 DNA is TGTGCCAGTAGTATTCGTCTAGCGGCGGATACGCAGTATTTT. The genes are TRBV19 and TRBJ2-3, with 7 bases that match TRBD2. Per the germline V gene, CDR1 is LNHDA and CDR2 is SQIVND (reference sequence). V was pared by 3 bases and J by 6 bases, with 6 bases of the junction left unmatched. The CDR3 runs to 14 residues.